This TCR beta chain was sequenced in a study of OX40 agonist ivuxolimab in advanced cancers. Sequencing was performed with immunoSEQ multiplex PCR; in TCRdb, only in-frame clones are kept and a portion is missing. The data show 65,000 to 70,000 clones, about nine tenths seen once. The CDR3 contains 14 residues. Germline-derived CDR1 and CDR2 are SGHKS and YYEKEE (reference sequence). The V end lost 7 bases, the J end lost 5 bases, and 13 bases lay between the germline ends. Sequenced material: CD4+ or CD8+ T cells sorted from blood, taken in a trial of the OX40 agonist ivuxolimab. The chain couples TRBV5-5 to TRBJ1-6, with D unclear. The clonotype comes from an adult with an advanced solid tumor such as melanoma, head and neck, liver or kidney cancer. This CDR3 reads CASWVQLDNSPLHF. Here the CDR3 DNA reads TGTGCCAGCTGGGTACAGTTGGATAATTCACCCCTCCACTTT.